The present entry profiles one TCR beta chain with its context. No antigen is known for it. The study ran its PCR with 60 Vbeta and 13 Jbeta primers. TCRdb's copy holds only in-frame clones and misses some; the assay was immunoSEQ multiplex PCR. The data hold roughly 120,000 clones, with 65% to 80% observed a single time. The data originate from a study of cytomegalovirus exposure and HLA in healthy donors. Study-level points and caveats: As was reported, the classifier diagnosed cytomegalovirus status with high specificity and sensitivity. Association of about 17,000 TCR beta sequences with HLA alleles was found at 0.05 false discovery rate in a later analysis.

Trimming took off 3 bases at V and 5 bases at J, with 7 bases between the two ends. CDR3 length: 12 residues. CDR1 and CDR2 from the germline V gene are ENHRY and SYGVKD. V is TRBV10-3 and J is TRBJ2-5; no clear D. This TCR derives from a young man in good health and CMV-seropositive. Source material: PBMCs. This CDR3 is CAISEHTETQYF. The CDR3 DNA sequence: TGTGCCATCAGTGAACATACGGAGACCCAGTACTTC.